What follows are 23 T cell receptor beta chains derived from one specimen sequenced in a study of T cell responses to AZD1222 COVID-19 vaccine. Profiled with immunoSEQ multiplex PCR; TCRdb holds only in-frame clones, not every one. Of 110,000 to 150,000 clones listed, around 90% are singletons. The starting material was peripheral blood, obtained 28 days after the second AZD1222 dose. These receptors were taken from an adult who received the AZD1222 COVID-19 vaccine.

In this sample, this clone turned up a few times. The gene calls are TRBV9 and TRBJ2-2, with 9 bases identical to TRBD2. Germline CDR1 reads SGDLS; CDR2 reads YYNGEE. With 2 bases clipped from V and 3 bases from J, the junction kept 5 bases outside the gene matches. The CDR3 consists of 16 residues. Written as DNA, the CDR3 is TGTGCCAGCAGCGTGCTTAGCGGGGGAGACACCGGGGAGCTGTTTTTT. It is translated as CASSVLSGGDTGELFF.

V gene TRBV21-1 combines with J gene TRBJ2-1; TRBD1 reflects the table's D call only, with no check against the DNA. TRBV21-1 is deemed a pseudogene. The CDR3 length is 12 residues. CDR3 in amino acids: CASSSHRGPQFF. The CDR3, as DNA: TGTGCCAGCAGCAGCCACAGGGGACCCCAGTTCTTC.

CDR3 coding DNA: TGTGCCAGCAGCTTACATGAGGGGATTCAGCCCCAGCATTTT. Residues: CASSLHEGIQPQHF. The chain links TRBV7-8 to TRBJ1-5; maybe TRBD1 (5 bases). Germline CDR1 SGHVS, CDR2 FQNEAQ. The CDR3 length is 14 residues. V dropped 2 bases and J dropped 6 bases, with 11 bases sitting between them. Full variable domain (remainder filled in from reference TRBV7-8 and TRBJ1-5): GAGVSQSPRYKVAKRGQDVALRCDPISGHVSLFWYQQALGQGPEFLTYFQNEAQLDKSGLPSDRFFAERPEGSVSTLKIQRTQQEDSAVYLCASSLHEGIQPQHFGDGTRLSIL.

The genes are TRBV10-3 and TRBJ1-1, with a possible D match to TRBD1 (5 bases). The CDR3 loop spans 13 amino acids. V was shortened by 6 bases and J by 0 bases, with 8 bases between the two germline ends. Germline CDR1 and CDR2: ENHRY and SYGVKD. CDR3 nucleotides: TGTGCCATCAGAGACAGTTTGAACACTGAAGCTTTCTTT. As protein: CAIRDSLNTEAFF.

The genes are TRBV19 and TRBJ2-2; no clear D gene. The germline V and J ends were trimmed by 5 bases and 0 bases, with 7 bases remaining between them. Germline CDR1 and CDR2: LNHDA and SQIVND (reference sequence). The CDR3 has 14 amino acids. The CDR3 reads CASSPQANTGELFF. CDR3 DNA sequence: TGTGCCAGTAGTCCCCAGGCGAACACCGGGGAGCTGTTTTTT.

The genes are TRBV5-4 and TRBJ2-5, with a weak D call TRBD1 (5 bases). Trimming stripped 5 bases from V and 5 bases from J, with 16 bases between. Germline V gene data show CDR1 as SGHNT and CDR2 as YYREEE (reference sequence). This CDR3 comprises 14 residues. The CDR3 spells CASRGSTVGETQYF. The CDR3 nucleotides are TGTGCCAGCAGGGGATCGACAGTGGGGGAGACCCAGTACTTC.

This clone was picked up a small number of times. V usage is TRBV24-1 and J usage is TRBJ2-1; D uncertain. Trimming pared 8 bases from V and 0 bases from J, leaving 10 bases between. Germline V gene lookup returns CDR1 KGHDR and CDR2 SFDVKD. CDR3 size: 14 residues. The CDR3 region is CATKDASSYNEQFF. CDR3 nucleotides: TGTGCCACCAAGGACGCGAGCTCCTACAATGAGCAGTTCTTC.

The V and J genes are TRBV9 and TRBJ2-3; the match to TRBD2 covers 11 bases. This CDR3 contains 15 residues. V lost 2 bases and J lost 6; bases outside the gene matches: 5. Per the germline V gene, CDR1 is SGDLS and CDR2 is YYNGEE. The CDR3 protein is CASSVLAGGTDTQYF. As DNA, the CDR3 is TGTGCCAGCAGCGTTCTAGCGGGAGGAACCGATACGCAGTATTTT.

The rearrangement links TRBV3-1 (or the pseudogene TRBV3-2) to TRBJ1-1, with D possibly TRBD1 on 6 matching bases. The CDR3 has 13 amino acids. CDR1 is LGHDT, CDR2 YNNKEL, per germline (reference sequence). With 4 bases removed from V and 3 bases from J, the gap between germline ends came to 9 bases. CDR3 bases: TGTGCCAGCAGCCCCAGGGGCGACACTGAAGCTTTCTTT. This translates into CASSPRGDTEAFF.

The V and J genes are TRBV10-3 and TRBJ1-5; D is unclear. The CDR3 runs 15 residues. V shed 0 bases and J shed 0 bases, with 6 bases lying between them. CDR1 is ENHRY, CDR2 SYGVKD, per germline. CDR3 amino acids: CAISESVYSNQPQHF. In DNA form, the CDR3 reads TGTGCCATCAGTGAGTCTGTCTATAGCAATCAGCCCCAGCATTTT.

This clone appeared a single time. The J gene is TRBJ1-3, the V gene TRBV11-2; D may be TRBD1 (6 bases). Germline V gene data show CDR1 as SGHAT and CDR2 as FQNNGV. Trimming cost V 5 bases and J 0 bases, with 17 bases left between them. The CDR3 has 17 amino acids. CDR3 loop: CASSLKPQGSSGNTIYF. Written as DNA, the CDR3 is TGTGCCAGCAGCCTGAAACCACAGGGTTCCTCTGGAAACACCATATATTTT.

V usage is TRBV19 and J usage is TRBJ2-6; TRBD1 aligns across 7 bases. The V gene's germline CDR1 is LNHDA and CDR2 SQIVND (reference sequence). This CDR3 is built from 18 residues. The J segment lost 0 bases and the V segment lost 7 bases, leaving 12 bases of the junction unmatched. The CDR3, as DNA: TGTGCCAGTACTGTTGACAGGGCCTTATACTCTGGGGCCAACGTCCTGACTTTC. This codes for CASTVDRALYSGANVLTF.

This chain connects TRBV2 to TRBJ2-7; a possible D gene is TRBD2 (5 bases). Germline CDR1 and CDR2: SNHLY and FYNNEI. V lost 8 bases and J lost 0, with 11 bases in between. The CDR3 loop spans 13 amino acids. The CDR3 sequence is CASGRASSYEQYF. For the CDR3, the DNA is TGTGCCAGCGGGCGGGCGAGCTCCTACGAGCAGTACTTC.

This clone was detected only a few times. The chain combines TRBV10-2 with TRBJ2-7; 13 bases align to TRBD2. CDR1 WSHSY and CDR2 SAAADI come from the germline V gene. The CDR3 totals 17 residues. V shed 9 bases and J 0 bases; nucleotides not matched to a gene: 11. This chain's CDR3 is CASSGLAGWGNSYEQYF. DNA for the CDR3: TGCGCCAGTTCGGGACTAGCGGGATGGGGTAACTCCTACGAGCAGTACTTC.

As concerns this clone: Different DNA sequences within this sample yield the same CDR3. The V call is TRBV7-9, the J call TRBJ2-3; D could derive from TRBD1 or TRBD2 (5 bases each). The CDR3 contains 13 residues. The germline V and J ends were trimmed by 5 bases and 1 base, with 7 bases remaining between them. Germline V gene sequence: CDR1 SEHNR, CDR2 FQNEAQ (reference sequence). The CDR3 here is CASSLGGTDTQYF. CDR3 in DNA: TGTGCCAGCAGCCTGGGGGGCACAGATACGCAGTATTTT.

The V call is TRBV27, the J call TRBJ2-2, with 9 nucleotides matching TRBD1. The V gene's germline CDR1 is MNHEY and CDR2 SMNVEV (reference sequence). The length of the CDR3 is 15 residues. V dropped 5 bases and J dropped 7; count of bases not matched to a gene: 8. The CDR3 DNA sequence: TGTGCCAGCAGTACCGGGACAGGGTGGGGCGGGGAGCTGTTTTTT. This gives the protein CASSTGTGWGGELFF.

The chain has TRBV18 and TRBJ2-3; TRBD1 matches at 10 bases. Germline loops: CDR1 KGHSH, CDR2 LQKENI. V trimming: 3 bases; J trimming: 2 bases; junction bases outside the gene matches: 8. This CDR3 is 17 amino acids long. The CDR3 DNA is TGTGCCAGCTCACCCCAGGAAGGACAGGGGGTCACAGATACGCAGTATTTT. It yields the protein CASSPQEGQGVTDTQYF.

The rearrangement uses TRBV6-6 and TRBJ2-2; 11 nucleotides align to TRBD2. This CDR3 has 16 amino acids. Germline trimming cut 6 bases from V and 4 bases from J; bases unmatched to any gene: 7. Per germline, CDR1 MNHNY and CDR2 SVGAGI (reference sequence). The CDR3 reads CASSRKTSGITGELFF. In nucleotides, the CDR3 is TGTGCCAGCAGCCGGAAGACTAGCGGGATCACCGGGGAGCTGTTTTTT.

In the case of this clone: The same CDR3 also results from other DNA sequences found in this sample. The chain has TRBV5-1 and TRBJ1-5, with D perhaps TRBD1 (5 bases). The CDR3 has 14 amino acids. CDR1 SGHRS and CDR2 YFSETQ come from the germline V gene. V was shortened by 2 bases and J by 4 bases, with 10 bases between the two germline ends. CDR3 region: CASSLGAENQPQHF. For the CDR3, the DNA is TGCGCCAGCAGCTTAGGGGCGGAAAATCAGCCCCAGCATTTT.

The chain uses TRBV7-9 and TRBJ1-3; TRBD1 agrees at 7 bases. V lost 3 bases to trimming and J lost 0 bases; unmatched junction nucleotides: 5. From germline, CDR1 is SEHNR and CDR2 FQNEAQ (reference sequence). This CDR3 is 16 amino acids long. The CDR3 nucleotides read TGTGCCAGCAGCTTGGACCGGGACAGCTCTGGAAACACCATATATTTT. This gives the protein CASSLDRDSSGNTIYF.

The count of this clone is one. This chain links TRBV6-5 with TRBJ2-1; D possibly corresponds to TRBD2 (5 bases). The CDR3 runs 14 residues. The germline gives CDR1 MNHEY, CDR2 SVGAGI. Between the trimmed V and J ends, which lost 4 bases and 0 bases, there was a span of 7 bases. CDR3 DNA: TGTGCCAGCAGTTTTGGGAGCTCCTACAATGAGCAGTTCTTC. Its protein product is CASSFGSSYNEQFF.

In nucleotides, the CDR3 is TGTGCCAGCAGTTCTAGGAGTAACTATGGCTACACCTTC. Its translation: CASSSRSNYGYTF. The rearrangement joins TRBV27 to TRBJ1-2; unclear D gene. V shed 4 bases and J shed 1 base, with 7 bases lying between them. The V gene's germline CDR1 is MNHEY and CDR2 SMNVEV (reference sequence). This CDR3 has 13 amino acids.

This clone was counted once. This rearrangement joins TRBV3-1 (or the pseudogene TRBV3-2) to TRBJ1-1, with D hard to call. Germline CDR1 and CDR2: LGHDT and YNNKEL (reference sequence). The ends were cut back, 9 bases at V and 9 bases at J, with 11 bases in the middle. The CDR3 totals 10 residues. The CDR3 DNA reads TGTGCCAGGGTTCCGCCCCAAGCTTTCTTT. Encoded protein: CARVPPQAFF.